This T cell receptor beta chain was captured in a study of stem cell transplantation in POMP-related autoinflammatory disease. The germline CDR1 and CDR2 sequences are SGHTA and FQGNSA. CDR3 length equals 16 residues. V shed 5 bases, J shed 2 bases, and the junction held 10 bases outside the gene matches. TCRdb keeps only in-frame clones here, not all; method: immunoSEQ multiplex PCR. The repertoire holds over a thousand clones, with about 81% as singletons. This clone was detected only once. The chain recombines TRBV7-2 with TRBJ2-5, with TRBD2 identical over 8 bases. This TCR was recovered from a human donor in good health. The sample was Tregs from PBMCs. The CDR3 sequence: CASSGGLAGRQETQYF. The CDR3 region has the DNA TGTGCCAGCAGCGGTGGTCTAGCGGGCCGACAAGAGACCCAGTACTTC.